These T cell receptor beta chains were read from a single sample in a study of blood T cell repertoires in COVID-19. Sequenced by immunoSEQ multiplex PCR; TCRdb stores in-frame clones only, minus some. In the table there are nearly 90,000 clones, roughly 88% of which are singletons. Sequencing used peripheral blood. Receptors originate from a man aged 55 to 70 with acute or convalescent COVID-19. The CDR3 runs from the conserved cysteine through the conserved F or W. Each record gives: J gene, V gene, clone size, D gene, CDR3 DNA, CDR3 protein. The D gene is left open where the match is weak. Only some rows state a clone size, as once, few, many or a class for expanded clones.

TRBJ1-2,TRBV11-2,few,TRBD1,TGTGCCAGCAGCGCCACCGGGACAGGGAATGGCTACACCTTC,CASSATGTGNGYTF
TRBJ2-5,TRBV2,-,TRBD1,TGTGCCAGCAGTGATACAGGGGGCGGAGGGGAGACCCAGTACTTC,CASSDTGGGGETQYF
TRBJ1-2,TRBV5-4,-,-,TGTGCCAGCAGCTTGGGGGCAGCCGACTATGGCTACACCTTC,CASSLGAADYGYTF
TRBJ1-2,TRBV18,-,TRBD1,TGTGCCAGCTCACCGAAGGACAGGTCGTTCTATGGCTACACCTTC,CASSPKDRSFYGYTF
TRBJ2-5,TRBV6-1,-,TRBD1,TGTGCCAGCAGTGAGGACAGGGGAGAGACCCAGTACTTC,CASSEDRGETQYF
TRBJ2-7,TRBV18,-,-,TGTGCCAGCTCACCTGGGGGGGGGCGTGGTTACGAGCAGTACTTC,CASSPGGGRGYEQYF
TRBJ2-2,TRBV3-1/TRBV3-2,-,-,TGTGCCAGCAGCCAAATCAGCGTCGGGGAGCTGTTTTTT,CASSQISVGELFF
TRBJ1-6,TRBV11-2,-,-,TGTGCCAGCAGCTTAGATCAGACAGCAAATTCACCCCTCCACTTT,CASSLDQTANSPLHF
TRBJ1-2,TRBV5-1,-,TRBD1,TGCGCCAGCAGCTTGGGTGGGACAGGCATATCAATAGATGGCTACACCTTC,CASSLGGTGISIDGYTF
TRBJ1-2,TRBV12-3/TRBV12-4,-,TRBD1,TGTGCCAGCAGTCCAGGACAGGGACAGCACACCTTC,CASSPGQGQHTF
TRBJ1-3,TRBV4-1,-,-,TGCGCCAGCACGGCAGGGACTGCTGCTGGAAACACCATATATTTT,CASTAGTAAGNTIYF
TRBJ1-1,TRBV5-1,once,TRBD1,TGCGCCAGCAGCCCTCCAGGGGGCAGGACTGAAGCTTTCTTT,CASSPPGGRTEAFF
TRBJ2-6,TRBV28,-,-,TGTGCCAGCAGTTTACAGGGTCCTGGGGCCAACGTCCTGACTTTC,CASSLQGPGANVLTF
TRBJ2-2,TRBV6-1,-,TRBD1,TGTGCCAGCAGAGAAGGGACAGTGAATCCCGGGGAGCTGTTTTTT,CASREGTVNPGELFF
TRBJ2-2,TRBV6-5,-,TRBD2,TGTGCCAGCGGTTTAGCGGGAACGACCGGGGAGCTGTTTTTT,CASGLAGTTGELFF
TRBJ1-1,TRBV5-1,-,-,TGCGCCAGCAGCTTGGGGGCGGGGAACACTGAAGCTTTCTTT,CASSLGAGNTEAFF
TRBJ2-2,TRBV27,-,-,TGTGCCAGCACCCCCCTGACTAGTTCGCACACCGGGGAGCTGTTTTTT,CASTPLTSSHTGELFF
TRBJ1-6,TRBV19,once,TRBD1,TGTGCCAGTAGTATAAGGACAGGGGGCCTAAATTCACCCCTCCACTTT,CASSIRTGGLNSPLHF
TRBJ1-5,TRBV6-5,-,TRBD1,TGTGCCAGCCGGGGACAGTTTAGCAATCAGCCCCAGCATTTT,CASRGQFSNQPQHF
TRBJ2-7,TRBV6-6,-,-,TGTGCCATCAACCAGGGGTTCGGCGAGCAGTACTTC,CAINQGFGEQYF
TRBJ1-2,TRBV19,-,TRBD1,TGTGCCAGTAGTACCCACCGACAGGGGCCTGGAGGCTACACCTTC,CASSTHRQGPGGYTF
TRBJ2-5,TRBV2,-,TRBD1,TGTGCCAGCTCTGGGACAGTAGAGACCCAGTACTTC,CASSGTVETQYF
TRBJ2-1,TRBV19,few,TRBD2,TGTGCCGTTGGGAGGGGAGGCCACAATGAGCAGTTCTTC,CAVGRGGHNEQFF
TRBJ2-7,TRBV28,-,-,TGTGCCAGCAGTTTCGGGGGGCGGTACGAGCAGTACTTC,CASSFGGRYEQYF
TRBJ1-1,TRBV19,few,-,TGTGCCAGTAGTATATGGGAGACGAACACTGAAGCTTTCTTT,CASSIWETNTEAFF
TRBJ2-5,TRBV10-3,-,-,TGTGCCATCAGTGTGGCGGGAGAGACCCAGTACTTC,CAISVAGETQYF
TRBJ1-1,TRBV27,-,TRBD1,TGTGCCAGCAGTCTCGACAGGGGGCTAAACACTGAAGCTTTCTTT,CASSLDRGLNTEAFF
TRBJ2-5,TRBV5-8,-,-,TGTGCCAGCAGCTTGGGTGTGGGAGACCTGTACCAAGAGACCCAGTACTTC,CASSLGVGDLYQETQYF
TRBJ2-1,TRBV14,-,TRBD1,TGTGCCAGCAGCCAAGATCTGACCGGGACAGGGGGCCTCAATGAGCAGTTCTTC,CASSQDLTGTGGLNEQFF
TRBJ1-6,TRBV6-6,-,TRBD1,TGTGCCAGCAGTTTAAACAGGGGCGGGGATTCACCCCTCCACTTT,CASSLNRGGDSPLHF
TRBJ1-2,TRBV28,-,TRBD1,TGTGCCAGCAGAGGGGACAGGGTGAGAGGCTACACCTTC,CASRGDRVRGYTF
TRBJ2-5,TRBV6-1,-,-,TGTGCCAGCAGTGAAGGTGTAACCCGGGAGACCCAGTACTTC,CASSEGVTRETQYF
TRBJ2-3,TRBV5-1,-,TRBD1,TGCGCCAGCAGCTCAACAGGGGGCCGCACAGATACGCAGTATTTT,CASSSTGGRTDTQYF
TRBJ2-5,TRBV24-1,-,TRBD2,TGTGCCACCAGTGACAGGGGACTAGCGGGAGAACAAGAGACCCAGTACTTC,CATSDRGLAGEQETQYF
TRBJ1-2,TRBV27,-,-,TGTGCCAGCAGTTCCAGACCGACAGGCTATGGCTACACCTTC,CASSSRPTGYGYTF
TRBJ1-2,TRBV9,-,-,TGTGCCAGCAGCGTAGACCCGGGAAACTATGGCTACACCTTC,CASSVDPGNYGYTF
TRBJ2-2,TRBV5-5,-,-,TGTGCCAGCAGCTTCAAGAACACCGGGGAGCTGTTTTTT,CASSFKNTGELFF
TRBJ2-5,TRBV6-5,-,TRBD2,TGTGCCACCTCACTAGCGGGGGGCCAGGAGACCCAGTACTTC,CATSLAGGQETQYF
TRBJ2-3,TRBV18,-,TRBD2,TGTGCCAGCTCACCGCCCCCCCCGCTAGCGGGAGGGGCAGATACGCAGTATTTT,CASSPPPPLAGGADTQYF
TRBJ2-1,TRBV9,-,TRBD2,TGTGCCAGCAGCCCCACCTCTTACAGCGGGGGGGCAAATGAGCAGTTCTTC,CASSPTSYSGGANEQFF
TRBJ2-2,TRBV19,-,-,TGTGCCAGTAGTATAGGGCCGACACCAAACACCGGGGAGCTGTTTTTT,CASSIGPTPNTGELFF
TRBJ2-7,TRBV27,-,-,TGTGCCAGCAGTTTAGCGGGACAGTACCTCTACGAGCAGTACTTC,CASSLAGQYLYEQYF
TRBJ2-2,TRBV30,-,-,TGTGCCTGGAGTGTACGGAAGGAGGGCGGGGAGCTGTTTTTT,CAWSVRKEGGELFF
TRBJ2-5,TRBV20-1,-,-,TGCAGTGCTAGTCTGGGGGGGGGCGGAGAGACCCAGTACTTC,CSASLGGGGETQYF